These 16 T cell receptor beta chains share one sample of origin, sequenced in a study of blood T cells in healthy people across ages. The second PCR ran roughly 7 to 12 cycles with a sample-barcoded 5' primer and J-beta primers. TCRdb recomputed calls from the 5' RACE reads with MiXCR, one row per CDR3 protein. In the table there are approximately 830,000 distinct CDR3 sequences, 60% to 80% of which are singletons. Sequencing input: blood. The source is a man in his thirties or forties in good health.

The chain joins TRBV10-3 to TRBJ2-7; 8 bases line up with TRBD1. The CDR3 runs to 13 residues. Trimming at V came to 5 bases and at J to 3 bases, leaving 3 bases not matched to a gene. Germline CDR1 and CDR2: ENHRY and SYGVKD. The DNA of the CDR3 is TGTGCCATCAGTTATGACAGGGGCTACGAGCAGTACTTC. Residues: CAISYDRGYEQYF.

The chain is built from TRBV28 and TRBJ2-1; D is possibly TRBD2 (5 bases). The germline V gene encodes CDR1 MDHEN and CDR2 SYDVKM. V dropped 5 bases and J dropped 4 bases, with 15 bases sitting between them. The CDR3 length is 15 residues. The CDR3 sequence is CASSVGRGPYNEQFF. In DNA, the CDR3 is TGTGCCAGCAGTGTGGGCCGAGGGCCTTACAATGAGCAGTTCTTC.

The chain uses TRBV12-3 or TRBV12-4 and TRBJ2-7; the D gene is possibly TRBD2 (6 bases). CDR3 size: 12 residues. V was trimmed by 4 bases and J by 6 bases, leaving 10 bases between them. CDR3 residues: CASSSGGTEQYF. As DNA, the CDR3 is TGTGCCAGCAGTTCCGGCGGGACCGAGCAGTACTTC.

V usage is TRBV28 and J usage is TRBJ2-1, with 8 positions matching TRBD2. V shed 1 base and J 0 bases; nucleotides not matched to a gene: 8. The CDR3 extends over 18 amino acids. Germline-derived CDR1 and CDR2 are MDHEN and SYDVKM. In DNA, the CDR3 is TGTGCCAGCAGTTTATCTAGGGCTAGCGGGCGCTCCTACAATGAGCAGTTCTTC. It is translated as CASSLSRASGRSYNEQFF.

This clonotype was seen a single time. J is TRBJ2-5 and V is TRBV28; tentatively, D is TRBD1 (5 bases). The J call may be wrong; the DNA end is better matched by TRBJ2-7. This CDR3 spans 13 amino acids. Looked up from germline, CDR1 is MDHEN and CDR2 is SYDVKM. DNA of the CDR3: TGTGCCAGCAGAACAGACAGCCCCTACGAGCAGTACTTC. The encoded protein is CASRTDSPYEQYF.

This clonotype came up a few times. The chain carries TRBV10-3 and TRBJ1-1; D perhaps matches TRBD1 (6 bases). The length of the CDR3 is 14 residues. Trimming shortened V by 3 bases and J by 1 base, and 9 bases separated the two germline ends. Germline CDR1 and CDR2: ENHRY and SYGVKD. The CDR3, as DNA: TGTGCCATCAGTGAAAGACAGGAGAACACTGAAGCTTTCTTT. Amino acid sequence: CAISERQENTEAFF.

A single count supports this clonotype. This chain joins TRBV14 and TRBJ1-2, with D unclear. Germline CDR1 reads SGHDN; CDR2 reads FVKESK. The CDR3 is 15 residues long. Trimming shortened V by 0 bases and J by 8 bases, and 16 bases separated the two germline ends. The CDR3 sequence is CASSQDYTTGWGYTF. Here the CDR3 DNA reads TGTGCCAGCAGCCAAGATTATACGACCGGGTGGGGCTACACCTTC.

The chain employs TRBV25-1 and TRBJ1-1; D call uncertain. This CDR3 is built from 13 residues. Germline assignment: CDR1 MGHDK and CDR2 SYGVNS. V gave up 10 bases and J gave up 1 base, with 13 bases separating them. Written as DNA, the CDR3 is TGTGCCACCGGTCCCCCCGGGAACACTGAAGCTTTCTTT. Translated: CATGPPGNTEAFF.

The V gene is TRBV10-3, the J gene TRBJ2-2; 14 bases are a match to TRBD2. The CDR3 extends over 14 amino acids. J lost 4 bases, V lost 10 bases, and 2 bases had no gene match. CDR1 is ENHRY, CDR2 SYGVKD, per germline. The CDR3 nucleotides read TGTGCCACCGGGACTAGCGGGGGCACCGGGGAGCTGTTTTTT. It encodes CATGTSGGTGELFF.

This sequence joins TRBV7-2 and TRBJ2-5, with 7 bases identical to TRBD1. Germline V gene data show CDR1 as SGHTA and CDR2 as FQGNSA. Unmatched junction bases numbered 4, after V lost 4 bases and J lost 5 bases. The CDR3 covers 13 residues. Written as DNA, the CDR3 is TGTGCCAGCAGCTACCACAGGGGTGAGACCCAGTACTTC. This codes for CASSYHRGETQYF.

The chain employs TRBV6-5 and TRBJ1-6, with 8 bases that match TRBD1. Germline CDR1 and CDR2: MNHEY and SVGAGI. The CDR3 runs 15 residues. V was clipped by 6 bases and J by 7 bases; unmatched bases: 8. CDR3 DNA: TGTGCCAGCAGGGGCCGGGGACAGGAGAATTCACCCCTCCACTTT. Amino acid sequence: CASRGRGQENSPLHF.

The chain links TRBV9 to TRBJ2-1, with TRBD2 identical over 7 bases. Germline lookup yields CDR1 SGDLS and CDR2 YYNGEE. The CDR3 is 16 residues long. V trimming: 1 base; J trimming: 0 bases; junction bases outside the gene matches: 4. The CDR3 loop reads CASSVRSSGSYNEQFF. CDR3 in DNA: TGTGCCAGCAGCGTAAGATCTAGCGGCTCCTACAATGAGCAGTTCTTC. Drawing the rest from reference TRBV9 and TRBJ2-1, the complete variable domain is DSGVTQTPKHLITATGQRVTLRCSPRSGDLSVYWYQQSLDQGLQFLIQYYNGEERAKGNILERFSAQQFPDLHSELNLSSLELGDSALYFCASSVRSSGSYNEQFFGPGTRLTVL.

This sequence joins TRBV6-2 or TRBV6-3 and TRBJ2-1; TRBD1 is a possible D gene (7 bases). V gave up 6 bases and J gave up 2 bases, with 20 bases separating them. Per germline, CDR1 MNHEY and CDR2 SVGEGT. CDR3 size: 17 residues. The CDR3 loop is CASRGPQGGYTYNEQFF. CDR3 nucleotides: TGTGCCAGCAGGGGGCCCCAGGGGGGATACACCTACAATGAGCAGTTCTTC.

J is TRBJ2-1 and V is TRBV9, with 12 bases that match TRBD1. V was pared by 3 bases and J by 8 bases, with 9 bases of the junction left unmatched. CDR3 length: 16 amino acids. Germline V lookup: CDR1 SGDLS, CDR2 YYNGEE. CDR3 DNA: TGTGCCAGCAGCGCCGAGGGACAGGGGGCGAAAGATGAGCAGTTCTTC. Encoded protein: CASSAEGQGAKDEQFF.

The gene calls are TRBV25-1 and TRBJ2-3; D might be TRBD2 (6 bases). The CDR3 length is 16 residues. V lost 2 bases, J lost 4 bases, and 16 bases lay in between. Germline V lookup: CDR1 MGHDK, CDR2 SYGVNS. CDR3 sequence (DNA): TGTGCCAGCAGTGAACCGAATGGGGGGAGCGCAGATACGCAGTATTTT. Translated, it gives CASSEPNGGSADTQYF. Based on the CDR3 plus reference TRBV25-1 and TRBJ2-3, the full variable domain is EADIYQTPRYLVIGTGKKITLECSQTMGHDKMYWYQQDPGMELHLIHYSYGVNSTEKGDLSSESTVSRIRTEHFPLTLESARPSHTSQYLCASSEPNGGSADTQYFGPGTRLTVL.

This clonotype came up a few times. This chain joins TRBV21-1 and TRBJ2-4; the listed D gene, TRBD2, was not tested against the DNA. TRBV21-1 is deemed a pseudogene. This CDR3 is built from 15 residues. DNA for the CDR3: TGTGCCATGATCCCGGGACTCCCTAAGGGGAACATTCAGTACTTC. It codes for CAMIPGLPKGNIQYF.